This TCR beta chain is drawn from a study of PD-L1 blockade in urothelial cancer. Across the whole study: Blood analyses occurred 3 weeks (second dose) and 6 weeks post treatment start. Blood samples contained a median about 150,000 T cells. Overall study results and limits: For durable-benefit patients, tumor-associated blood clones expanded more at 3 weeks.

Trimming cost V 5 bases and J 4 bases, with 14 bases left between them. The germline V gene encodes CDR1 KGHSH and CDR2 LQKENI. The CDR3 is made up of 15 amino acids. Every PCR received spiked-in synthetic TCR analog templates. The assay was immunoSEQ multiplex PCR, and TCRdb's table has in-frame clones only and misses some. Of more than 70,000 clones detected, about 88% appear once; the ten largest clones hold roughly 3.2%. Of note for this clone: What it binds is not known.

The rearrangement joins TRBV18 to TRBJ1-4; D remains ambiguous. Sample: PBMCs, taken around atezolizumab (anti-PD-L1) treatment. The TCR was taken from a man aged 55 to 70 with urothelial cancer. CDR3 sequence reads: CASSREARYNEKLFF. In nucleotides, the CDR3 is TGTGCCAGCTCAAGGGAGGCTAGATATAATGAAAAACTGTTTTTT.